This T cell receptor (beta chain) was identified during a study of multiple sclerosis patients with progressive multifocal leukoencephalopathy. Study in general: Controls were natalizumab-treated multiple sclerosis patients who did not develop PML, sampled longitudinally. Findings and caveats of the study: No common TRBV or TRBJ usage or pairing appeared at PML.

The CDR3 consists of 14 residues. Germline CDR1 is SGHNT and CDR2 is YYREEE (reference sequence). After removal of 5 bases from V and 3 bases from J, the junction contained 3 bases not matched to a gene. About this clone: Its cognate antigen is unknown.

The method was immunoSEQ multiplex PCR; TCRdb's version includes in-frame clones alone and lacks a portion of them. The table shows 25,000 to 35,000 clones, with nearly 95% occurring only once. Sample time point: before natalizumab initiation. T0 refers to blood drawn before natalizumab was first infused. The material sequenced was PBMCs. The sequence came from a man aged 25 to 45 with multiple sclerosis. V usage is TRBV5-4 and J usage is TRBJ2-2; 8 nucleotides match TRBD2. As DNA, the CDR3 is TGTGCCAGCAGAGTAGCGGGGTACACCGGGGAGCTGTTTTTT. Encoded protein: CASRVAGYTGELFF.